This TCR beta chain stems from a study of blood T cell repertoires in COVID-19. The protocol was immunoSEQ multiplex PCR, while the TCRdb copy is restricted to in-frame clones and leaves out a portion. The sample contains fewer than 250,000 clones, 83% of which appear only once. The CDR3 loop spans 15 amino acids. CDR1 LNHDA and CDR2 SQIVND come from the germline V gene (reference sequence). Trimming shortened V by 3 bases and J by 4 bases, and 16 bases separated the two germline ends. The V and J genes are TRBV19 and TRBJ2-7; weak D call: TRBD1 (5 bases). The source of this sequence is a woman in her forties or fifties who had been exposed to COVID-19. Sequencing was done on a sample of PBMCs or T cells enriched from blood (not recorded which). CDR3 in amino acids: CASSISSAGIYEQYF. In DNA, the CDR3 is TGTGCCAGTAGTATTAGTTCGGCAGGGATATACGAGCAGTACTTC.